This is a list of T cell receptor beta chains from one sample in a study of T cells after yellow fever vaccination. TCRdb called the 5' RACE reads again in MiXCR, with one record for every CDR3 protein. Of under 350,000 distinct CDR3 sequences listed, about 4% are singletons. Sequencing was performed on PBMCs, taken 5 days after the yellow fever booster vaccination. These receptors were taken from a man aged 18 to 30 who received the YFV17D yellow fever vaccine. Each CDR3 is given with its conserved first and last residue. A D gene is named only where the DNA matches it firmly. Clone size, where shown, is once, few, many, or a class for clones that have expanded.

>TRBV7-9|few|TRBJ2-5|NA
CASSPGQLLQETQYF
TGTGCCAGCAGCCCTGGCCAGCTACTCCAAGAGACCCAGTACTTC
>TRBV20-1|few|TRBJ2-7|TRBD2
CSASEGTSGPHEQYF
TGCAGTGCTAGCGAAGGGACTAGCGGACCCCACGAGCAGTACTTC
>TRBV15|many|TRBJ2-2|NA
CATSRDRVTGELFF
TGTGCCACCAGCAGAGATCGCGTCACCGGGGAGCTGTTTTTT
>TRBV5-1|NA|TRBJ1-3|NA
CASSLGQLSGNTIYF
TGCGCCAGCAGCTTGGGACAGCTCTCTGGAAACACCATATATTTT
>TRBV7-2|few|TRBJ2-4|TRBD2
CASSLVPGGAKNIQYF
TGTGCCAGCAGCTTAGTCCCGGGGGGGGCCAAAAACATTCAGTACTTC
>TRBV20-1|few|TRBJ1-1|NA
CSASGGATEAFF
TGCAGTGCTAGCGGAGGGGCCACTGAAGCTTTCTTT
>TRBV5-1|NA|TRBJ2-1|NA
CASSPPVVSPAEQFF
TGCGCCAGCAGCCCCCCGGTCGTATCCCCGGCTGAGCAGTTCTTC
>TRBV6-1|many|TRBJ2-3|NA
CASSPPPDTQYF
TGTGCCAGCAGTCCCCCCCCGGATACGCAGTATTTT
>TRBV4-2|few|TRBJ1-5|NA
CASSQGTASNQPQHF
TGTGCCAGCAGCCAAGGGACGGCTAGCAATCAGCCCCAGCATTTT
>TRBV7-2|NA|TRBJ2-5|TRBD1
CASSLSGGVGPYLETQYF
TGTGCCAGCAGCTTATCAGGGGGCGTTGGTCCTTATTTGGAGACCCAGTACTTC
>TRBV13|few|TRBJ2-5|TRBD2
CASSLKAGGPETQYF
TGTGCCAGCAGCCTAAAAGCGGGGGGGCCAGAGACCCAGTACTTC
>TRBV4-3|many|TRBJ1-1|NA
CASSPGVRGFEAFF
TGCGCCAGCAGCCCAGGGGTCCGGGGGTTTGAAGCTTTCTTT
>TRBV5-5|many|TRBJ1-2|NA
CASSFGLGRVYGYTF
TGTGCCAGCAGCTTTGGCCTGGGGAGGGTCTATGGCTACACCTTC
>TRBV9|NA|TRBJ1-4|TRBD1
CASSPQGAGEKLFF
TGTGCCAGCAGCCCACAGGGGGCAGGAGAAAAACTGTTTTTT
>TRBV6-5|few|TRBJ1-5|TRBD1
CASSLRQGADQPQHF
TGTGCCAGCAGTTTACGACAGGGGGCTGATCAGCCCCAGCATTTT
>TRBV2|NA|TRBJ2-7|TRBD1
CASRTGTGLEQYF
TGTGCCAGCAGAACCGGGACAGGGCTCGAGCAGTACTTC
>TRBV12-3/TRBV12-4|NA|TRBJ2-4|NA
CASSYAGLAKNIQYF
TGTGCCAGCAGTTACGCGGGGCTAGCCAAAAACATTCAGTACTTC
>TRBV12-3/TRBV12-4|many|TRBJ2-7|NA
CASSQGSLGDAEQYF
TGTGCCAGCAGTCAGGGGTCGCTTGGGGATGCCGAGCAGTACTTC
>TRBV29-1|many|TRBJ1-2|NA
CSVEEGSYGYTF
TGCAGCGTTGAGGAGGGCTCCTATGGCTACACCTTC
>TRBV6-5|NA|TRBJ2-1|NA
CASSPAGGVSRSGQFF
TGTGCCAGCAGCCCTGCCGGGGGAGTGAGCAGATCAGGGCAGTTCTTC
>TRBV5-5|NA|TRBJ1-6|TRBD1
CASSDPGQAGIGSPLHF
TGTGCCAGCAGCGACCCGGGACAGGCGGGTATTGGTTCACCCCTCCACTTT
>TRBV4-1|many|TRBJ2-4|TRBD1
CASSQGTGVTIPLAKNIQYF
TGCGCCAGCAGCCAGGGGACAGGGGTCACCATCCCTCTAGCCAAAAACATTCAGTACTTC
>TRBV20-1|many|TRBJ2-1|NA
CSASGQVESSYNEQFF
TGCAGTGCTAGCGGCCAAGTCGAAAGCTCCTACAATGAGCAGTTCTTC
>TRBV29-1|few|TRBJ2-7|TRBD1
CSVVMTGGYEQYF
TGCAGCGTTGTAATGACAGGGGGTTACGAGCAGTACTTC